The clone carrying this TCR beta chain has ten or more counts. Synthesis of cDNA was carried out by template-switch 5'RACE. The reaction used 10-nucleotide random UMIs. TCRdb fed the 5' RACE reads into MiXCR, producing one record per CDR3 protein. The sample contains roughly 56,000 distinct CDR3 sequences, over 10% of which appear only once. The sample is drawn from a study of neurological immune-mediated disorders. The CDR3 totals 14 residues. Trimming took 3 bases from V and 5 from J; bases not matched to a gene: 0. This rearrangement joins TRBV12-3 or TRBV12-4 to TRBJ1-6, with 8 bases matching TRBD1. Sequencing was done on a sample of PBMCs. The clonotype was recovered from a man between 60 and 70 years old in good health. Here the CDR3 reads CASSLGQDNSPLHF. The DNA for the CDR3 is TGTGCCAGCAGTTTGGGACAGGATAATTCACCCCTCCACTTT.